This T cell receptor beta chain was captured in a study of blood T cell repertoires in COVID-19. As originally analysed: Estimation of nucleated cell counts relied on the amplification of reference gene primers. Assay: immunoSEQ multiplex PCR; the TCRdb copy retains only in-frame clones and omits some. From that table come the V and J calls and clone size; the DNA was used to work out D and trimming. The sample shows tens of thousands of clones, around 92% of them seen only once. CDR3 length: 16 amino acids. Trimming removed 2 bases at V and 3 bases at J, with 16 bases between. CDR1 and CDR2 (germline): SGHNT, YENEEA.

The material sequenced was peripheral blood. This clonotype originated in a middle-aged man with COVID-19, enrolled during active disease. The chain recombines TRBV11-3 with TRBJ1-2; possible D gene TRBD1, 6 bases. The CDR3 loop is CASSLPLPGQDYGYTF. CDR3 coding DNA: TGTGCCAGCAGCTTACCCCTCCCGGGACAAGACTATGGCTACACCTTC.